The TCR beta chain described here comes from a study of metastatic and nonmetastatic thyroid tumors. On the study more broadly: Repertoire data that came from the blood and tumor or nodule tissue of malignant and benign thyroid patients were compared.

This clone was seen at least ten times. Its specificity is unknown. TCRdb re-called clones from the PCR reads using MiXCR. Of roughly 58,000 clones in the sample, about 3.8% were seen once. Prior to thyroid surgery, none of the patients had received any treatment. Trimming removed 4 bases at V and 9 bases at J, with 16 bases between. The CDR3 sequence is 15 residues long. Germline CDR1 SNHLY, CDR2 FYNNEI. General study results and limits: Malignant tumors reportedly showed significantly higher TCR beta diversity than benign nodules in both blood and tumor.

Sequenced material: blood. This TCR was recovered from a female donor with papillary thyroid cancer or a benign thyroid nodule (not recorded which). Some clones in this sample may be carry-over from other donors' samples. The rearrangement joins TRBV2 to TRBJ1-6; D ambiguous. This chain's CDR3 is CASSGGRGRVSPLHF. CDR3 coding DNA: TGTGCCAGCAGTGGTGGTCGGGGTAGGGTTTCACCCCTCCACTTT.